A single count supports the clone carrying this TCR beta chain. Its antigen remains unknown. Germline V lookup: CDR1 MGHRA, CDR2 YSYEKL. V lost 4 bases and J 2 bases, leaving 16 bases between the germline ends. This CDR3 has 16 amino acids. The data are from a study of blood T cells in healthy people across ages. Study in general: About one barcoded beta molecule per two T cells came from capture by template switching.

Combining a sample-barcoded 5' primer with a J-beta primer mix, a second PCR ran for 7 to 11 cycles. TCRdb re-derived calls from the 5' RACE reads in MiXCR, one entry per CDR3 protein. The table has approximately 900,000 distinct CDR3 sequences, approximately 49% seen once. Study-level findings and limits: Across the age range, TCR beta diversity per million T cells fell in a roughly linear way.

Sequenced input: blood. The chain is built from TRBV4-1 and TRBJ2-3; D gene uncertain. The TCR was taken from a man aged 25 to 40 in good health. Written as DNA, the CDR3 is TGCGCCAGCAGCCCCCGGGCGCAGGTACCCACAGATACGCAGTATTTT. Translated: CASSPRAQVPTDTQYF.